The text below deals with one T cell receptor beta chain. The target antigen is unknown. This entry belongs to a study of cytomegalovirus exposure and HLA in healthy donors. Study-wide results and caveats: A classifier reportedly called cytomegalovirus status with high sensitivity and specificity.

These donors were members of the roughly 120-subject validation cohort, a group separate from the approximately 670-subject first cohort. The table came from immunoSEQ multiplex PCR; TCRdb's copy has only in-frame clones and leaves some out. The table has fewer than 120,000 clones, around 87% seen once. V was pared by 6 bases and J by 3 bases, with 17 bases between. The CDR3 consists of 15 residues. Germline values: CDR1 MNHNY, CDR2 SVGAGI (reference sequence). This clonotype originated in a woman aged 25-40 years in good health and CMV-seropositive. Material: PBMCs. The chain is built from TRBV6-6 and TRBJ1-2, with unresolved D. CDR3 nucleotide sequence: TGTGCCAGCAGCACACCCGGGTCAGCTTACTATGGCTACACCTTC. Its protein is CASSTPGSAYYGYTF.